This T cell receptor (beta chain) was recovered during a study of T cell repertoires in cytomegalovirus infection. Via MiXCR, TCRdb re-called the reads, giving one row per CDR3 protein. The profile covers hundreds of thousands of distinct CDR3 sequences, with roughly a third appearing a single time and roughly a sixth taken by the ten largest. Per germline, CDR1 SGHRS and CDR2 YFSETQ. V shed 4 bases, J shed 0 bases, and the junction held 4 bases outside the gene matches. CDR3 length: 16 residues. Notes on this clonotype: Its antigen remains unidentified.

The rearrangement links TRBV5-1 to TRBJ2-2; 9 nucleotides align to TRBD2. The sequence was collected from a human donor in good health (CMV status not recorded). Some clones in this sample may be carry-over from other donors' samples. Source: cultured PBMCs, taken from culture after CMV antigen stimulation. CDR3 DNA sequence: TGCGCCAGCAGCGGGCCTAGCGGGACGAACACCGGGGAGCTGTTTTTT. Translated, it gives CASSGPSGTNTGELFF.